The TCR beta chain under discussion was sequenced for a study of T cells in Graves' hyperthyroidism and ophthalmopathy. Study-wide results and caveats: Peripheral blood also featured most of the thyroid clonotypes expanded above 0.001.

The germline gives CDR1 LNHNV, CDR2 YYDKDF (reference sequence). V gave up 3 bases and J gave up 4 bases, with 18 bases separating them. The CDR3 has 16 residues. Authors of the study amplified TCR beta CDR3 regions from RNA transcripts. The HTBI primer set served for first-round RT-PCR of the TCR CDR3. TCRdb called the multiplex PCR reads again in MiXCR, with one record for every CDR3 protein. This sample has hundreds of thousands of distinct CDR3 sequences; 38% occur once, and the top ten carry 8% to 9%. On this clonotype: The antigen is undetermined. The conserved final phenylalanine or tryptophan is absent from the CDR3, which likely points to a read error.

Each patient was aged 18 to 65 and had newly diagnosed hyperthyroidism of under 2 months' duration. Diagnoses rested on clinical symptoms, serum thyroxine and TRAb, thyroid ultrasound and orbital computed tomography. The sequence was obtained from a man between 18 and 29 years old with Graves' hyperthyroidism. The material sequenced was blood. J is TRBJ1-2 and V is TRBV15, with D possibly matching TRBD1 (5 bases). CDR3: CATSSGGTISSYGYTL. CDR3 nucleotides: TGTGCCACCAGCAGCGGGGGGACCATATCCTCCTATGGCTACACCCTC.